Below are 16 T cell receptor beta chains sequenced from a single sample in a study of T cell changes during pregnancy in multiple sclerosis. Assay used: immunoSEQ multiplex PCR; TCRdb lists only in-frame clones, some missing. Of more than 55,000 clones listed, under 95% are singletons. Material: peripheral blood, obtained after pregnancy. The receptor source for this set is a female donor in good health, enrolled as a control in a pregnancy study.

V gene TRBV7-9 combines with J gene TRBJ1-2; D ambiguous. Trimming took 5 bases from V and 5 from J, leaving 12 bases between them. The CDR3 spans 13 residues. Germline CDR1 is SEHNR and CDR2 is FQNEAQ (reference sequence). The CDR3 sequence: CASSLNGGYGYTF. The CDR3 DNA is TGTGCCAGCAGCCTTAACGGCGGTTATGGCTACACCTTC.

CDR3 DNA sequence: TGTGCCAGCAGGGCCCGGGGAGGGACCTACGAGCAGTACTTC. Its translation: CASRARGGTYEQYF. This chain connects TRBV2 to TRBJ2-7; TRBD2 agrees at 7 bases. V dropped 6 bases and J dropped 2; count of bases not matched to a gene: 7. This CDR3 spans 14 amino acids. The V gene's germline CDR1 is SNHLY and CDR2 FYNNEI.

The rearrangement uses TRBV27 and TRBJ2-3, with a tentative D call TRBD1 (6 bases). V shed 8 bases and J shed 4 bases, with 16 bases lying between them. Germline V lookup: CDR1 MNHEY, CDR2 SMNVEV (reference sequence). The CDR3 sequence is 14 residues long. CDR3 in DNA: TGTGCCAGCGGGGGACAAATGGTTTCAGATACGCAGTATTTT. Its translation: CASGGQMVSDTQYF.

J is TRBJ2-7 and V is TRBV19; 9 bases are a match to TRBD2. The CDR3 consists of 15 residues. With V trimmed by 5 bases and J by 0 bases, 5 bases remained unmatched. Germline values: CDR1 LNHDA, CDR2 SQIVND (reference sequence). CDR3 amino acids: CASSVVSGSSYEQYF. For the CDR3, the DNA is TGTGCCAGTAGTGTCGTTAGCGGGAGCTCCTACGAGCAGTACTTC. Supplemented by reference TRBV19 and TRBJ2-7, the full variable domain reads DGGITQSPKYLFRKEGQNVTLSCEQNLNHDAMYWYRQDPGQGLRLIYYSQIVNDFQKGDIAEGYSVSREKKESFPLTVTSAQKNPTAFYLCASSVVSGSSYEQYFGPGTRLTVT.

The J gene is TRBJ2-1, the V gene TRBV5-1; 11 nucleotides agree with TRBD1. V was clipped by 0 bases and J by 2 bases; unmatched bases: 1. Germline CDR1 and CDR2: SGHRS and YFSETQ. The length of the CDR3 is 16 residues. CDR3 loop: CASSLEGQGAYNEQFF. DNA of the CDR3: TGCGCCAGCAGCTTGGAGGGACAGGGGGCCTACAATGAGCAGTTCTTC.

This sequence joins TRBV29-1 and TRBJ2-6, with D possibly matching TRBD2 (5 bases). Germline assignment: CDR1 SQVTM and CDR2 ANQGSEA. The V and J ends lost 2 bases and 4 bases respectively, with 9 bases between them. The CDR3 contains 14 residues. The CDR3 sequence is CSVERGTGANVLTF. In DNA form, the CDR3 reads TGCAGCGTTGAACGGGGTACCGGGGCCAACGTCCTGACTTTC. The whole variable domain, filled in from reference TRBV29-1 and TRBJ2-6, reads SAVISQKPSRDICQRGTSLTIQCQVDSQVTMMFWYRQQPGQSLTLIATANQGSEATYESGFVIDKFPISRPNLTFSTLTVSNMSPEDSSIYLCSVERGTGANVLTFGAGSRLTVL.

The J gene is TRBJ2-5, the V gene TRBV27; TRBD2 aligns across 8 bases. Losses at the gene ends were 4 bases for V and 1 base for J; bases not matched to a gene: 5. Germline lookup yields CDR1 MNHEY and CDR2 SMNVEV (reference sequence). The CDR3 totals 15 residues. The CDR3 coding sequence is TGTGCCAGCAGTTCCCGGCGGGAGGTCCAAGAGACCCAGTACTTC. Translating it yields CASSSRREVQETQYF.

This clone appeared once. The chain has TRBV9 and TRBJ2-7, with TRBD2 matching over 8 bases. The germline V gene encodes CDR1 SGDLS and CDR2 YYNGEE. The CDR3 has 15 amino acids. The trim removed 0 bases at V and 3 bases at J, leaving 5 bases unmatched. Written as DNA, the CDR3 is TGTGCCAGCAGCGTAGGCATAGCGGGGCACTACGAGCAGTACTTC. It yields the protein CASSVGIAGHYEQYF.

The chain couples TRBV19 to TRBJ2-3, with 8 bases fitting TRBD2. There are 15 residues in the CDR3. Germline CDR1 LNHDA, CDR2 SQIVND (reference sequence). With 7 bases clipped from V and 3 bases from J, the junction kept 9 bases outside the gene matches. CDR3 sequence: CASTQRGLVTDTQYF. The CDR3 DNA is TGTGCCAGTACCCAACGGGGACTAGTAACAGATACGCAGTATTTT.

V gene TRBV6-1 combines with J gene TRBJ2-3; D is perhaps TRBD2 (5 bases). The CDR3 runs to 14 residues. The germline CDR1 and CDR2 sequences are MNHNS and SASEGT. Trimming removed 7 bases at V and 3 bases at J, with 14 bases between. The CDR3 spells CASTPTRGTDTQYF. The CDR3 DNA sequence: TGTGCCAGCACCCCAACACGAGGGACAGATACGCAGTATTTT.

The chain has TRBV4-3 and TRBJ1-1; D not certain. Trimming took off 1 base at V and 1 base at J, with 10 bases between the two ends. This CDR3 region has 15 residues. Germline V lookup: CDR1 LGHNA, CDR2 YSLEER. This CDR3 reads CASSQAAQRNTEAFF. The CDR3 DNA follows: TGCGCCAGCAGCCAAGCTGCACAGAGGAACACTGAAGCTTTCTTT.

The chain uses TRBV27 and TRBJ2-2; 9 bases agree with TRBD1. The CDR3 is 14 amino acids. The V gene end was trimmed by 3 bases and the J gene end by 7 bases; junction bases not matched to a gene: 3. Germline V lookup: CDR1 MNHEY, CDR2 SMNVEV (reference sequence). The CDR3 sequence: CASSLGQGYGELFF. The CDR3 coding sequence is TGTGCCAGCAGTTTGGGACAGGGCTACGGGGAGCTGTTTTTT.

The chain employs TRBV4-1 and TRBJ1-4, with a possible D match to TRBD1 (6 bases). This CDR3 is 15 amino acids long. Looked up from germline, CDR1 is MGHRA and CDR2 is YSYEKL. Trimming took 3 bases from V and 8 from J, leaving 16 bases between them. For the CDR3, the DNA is TGCGCCAGCAGCCATGTACAGGGAGCCGGGGAAAAACTGTTTTTT. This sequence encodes CASSHVQGAGEKLFF.

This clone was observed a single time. The CDR3 DNA is TGTGCCAGCAGTTTATGGGACAGGAACACTGAAGCTTTCTTT. This translates into CASSLWDRNTEAFF. V is TRBV28 and J is TRBJ1-1; D is perhaps TRBD1 (6 bases). V dropped 0 bases and J dropped 1 base, with 6 bases sitting between them. The CDR3 length is 14 residues. Germline V CDR1 and CDR2: MDHEN, SYDVKM.

The CDR3 nucleotides read TGTGCCAGCAGCCGCGAATGGGGACAGGGTGCCAACGAGCAGTACTTC. This encodes CASSREWGQGANEQYF. The chain carries TRBV28 and TRBJ2-7, with TRBD1 matching over 9 bases. This CDR3 has 16 residues. Germline CDR1 is MDHEN and CDR2 is SYDVKM. Trimming removed 6 bases from V and 5 bases from J; junction bases left unmatched: 14. Together with reference TRBV28 and TRBJ2-7, the CDR3 gives the full variable domain: DVKVTQSSRYLVKRTGEKVFLECVQDMDHENMFWYRQDPGLGLRLIYFSYDVKMKEKGDIPEGYSVSREKKERFSLILESASTNQTSMYLCASSREWGQGANEQYFGPGTRLTVT.

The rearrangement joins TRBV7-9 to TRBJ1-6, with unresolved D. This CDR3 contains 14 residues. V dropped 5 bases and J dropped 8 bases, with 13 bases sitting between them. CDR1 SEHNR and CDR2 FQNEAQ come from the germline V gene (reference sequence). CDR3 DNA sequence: TGTGCCAGCAGCCAAGCGGACGGATATTCACCCCTCCACTTT. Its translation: CASSQADGYSPLHF.